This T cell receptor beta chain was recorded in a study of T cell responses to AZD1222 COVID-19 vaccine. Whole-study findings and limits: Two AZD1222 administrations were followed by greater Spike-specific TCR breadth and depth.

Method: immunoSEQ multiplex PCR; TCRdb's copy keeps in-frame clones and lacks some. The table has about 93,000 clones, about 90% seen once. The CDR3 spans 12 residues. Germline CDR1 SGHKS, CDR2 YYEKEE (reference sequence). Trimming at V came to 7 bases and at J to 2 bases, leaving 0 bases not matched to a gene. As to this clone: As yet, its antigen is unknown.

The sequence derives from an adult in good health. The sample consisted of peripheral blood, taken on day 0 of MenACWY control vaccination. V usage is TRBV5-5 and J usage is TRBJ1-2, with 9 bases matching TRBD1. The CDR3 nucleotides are TGTGCCAGCGGACAGGGGAACTATGGCTACACCTTC. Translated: CASGQGNYGYTF.